Listed below are T cell receptor beta chains from one sample, sequenced in a study of cytomegalovirus exposure and HLA in healthy donors. Repertoires were generated with immunoSEQ multiplex PCR, while TCRdb's copy carries only in-frame clones and drops some. The repertoire includes some 180,000 clones, 78% of them detected once, and approximately 2.6% sits in the top ten. Material for sequencing was PBMCs. Receptors originate from a female donor in good health and CMV-seronegative. Both conserved end residues are part of each CDR3. Fields, in order: clone size, D gene, V gene, J gene, CDR3 DNA, CDR3 protein. A D gene is named only where the DNA matches it firmly. Where a row states a size, it is once, few, many or the class of an expanded clone; other rows omit it.

abundance: -; d_gene: -; v_gene: TRBV7-9; j_gene: TRBJ2-5; CDR3nt: TGTTCCAGCAGCCCCCGGGATCCCCGTTTGACCCAGTACTTC; CDR3aa: CSSSPRDPRLTQYF
abundance: -; d_gene: TRBD1; v_gene: TRBV27; j_gene: TRBJ1-5; CDR3nt: TGTGCCAGCAGTCCCCGACAGGGCAACAATCAGCCCCAGCATTTT; CDR3aa: CASSPRQGNNQPQHF
abundance: -; d_gene: -; v_gene: TRBV5-1; j_gene: TRBJ1-3; CDR3nt: TGCGCCAGCAGCTTACGACAGCTTCTCTCTGGAAACACCATATATTTT; CDR3aa: CASSLRQLLSGNTIYF
abundance: -; d_gene: TRBD2; v_gene: TRBV11-2; j_gene: TRBJ2-7; CDR3nt: TGTGCCAGCAGCTTAGTAGAGGGACTAGCGGGAGACGAGCAGTACTTC; CDR3aa: CASSLVEGLAGDEQYF
abundance: -; d_gene: TRBD1; v_gene: TRBV7-9; j_gene: TRBJ1-2; CDR3nt: TGTGCCAGCAGCTCTGGACAGGGATTGAGGGGCTACACCTTC; CDR3aa: CASSSGQGLRGYTF
abundance: -; d_gene: TRBD1; v_gene: TRBV28; j_gene: TRBJ2-7; CDR3nt: TGTGCCAGCAGTCAAGGGACAGGGGGACTAGCTCGGTTTTCGTTC; CDR3aa: CASSQGTGGLARFSF
abundance: -; d_gene: TRBD2; v_gene: TRBV28; j_gene: TRBJ2-5; CDR3nt: TGTGCCAGCTGGACTAGCGGGAGTTTTGGGATACAAGAGACCCAGTACTTC; CDR3aa: CASWTSGSFGIQETQYF
abundance: -; d_gene: -; v_gene: TRBV5-1; j_gene: TRBJ2-2; CDR3nt: TGCGCCAGCAGCTTGGTACAGGGAACCGGGGAGCTGTTTTTT; CDR3aa: CASSLVQGTGELFF
abundance: -; d_gene: -; v_gene: TRBV9; j_gene: TRBJ2-1; CDR3nt: TGTGCCAGCAGCGTAGGGGGAGGTGAGCAGTTCTTC; CDR3aa: CASSVGGGEQFF
abundance: few; d_gene: -; v_gene: TRBV11-3; j_gene: TRBJ1-1; CDR3nt: TGTGCCAGCAGCGGGACGGGGGGGAACACTGAAGCTTTCTTT; CDR3aa: CASSGTGGNTEAFF
abundance: -; d_gene: -; v_gene: TRBV9; j_gene: TRBJ2-2; CDR3nt: TGTGCCAGCACCGGGACCGGGGAGCTGTTTTTT; CDR3aa: CASTGTGELFF
abundance: few; d_gene: TRBD2; v_gene: TRBV4-2; j_gene: TRBJ2-7; CDR3nt: TGTGCCAGCAGCCGGGGGGCTAAACTGACTAGCGGGGGATCCTACGAGCAGTACTTC; CDR3aa: CASSRGAKLTSGGSYEQYF
abundance: -; d_gene: TRBD1; v_gene: TRBV7-9; j_gene: TRBJ1-6; CDR3nt: TGTGCCAGCAGCTTATACAGGGGAGATAATTCACCCCTCCACTTT; CDR3aa: CASSLYRGDNSPLHF
abundance: -; d_gene: TRBD1; v_gene: TRBV30; j_gene: TRBJ1-3; CDR3nt: TGTGCCTGGAAGGGGACAGGGAAAGGAAACACCATATATTTT; CDR3aa: CAWKGTGKGNTIYF
abundance: -; d_gene: -; v_gene: TRBV9; j_gene: TRBJ1-3; CDR3nt: TGTGCCAGCAGCGTAGCAGGGTCGGATGGAAACACCATATATTTT; CDR3aa: CASSVAGSDGNTIYF
abundance: -; d_gene: TRBD1; v_gene: TRBV7-2; j_gene: TRBJ1-5; CDR3nt: TGTGCCAGCAGCTTCCTGCAGGGGGGTCAGCCCCAGCATTTT; CDR3aa: CASSFLQGGQPQHF
abundance: few; d_gene: TRBD1; v_gene: TRBV7-2; j_gene: TRBJ1-1; CDR3nt: TGTGCCAGCAGCCTTTTGACAGGGGGGTTGGGGAAGACTGAAGCTTTCTTT; CDR3aa: CASSLLTGGLGKTEAFF
abundance: -; d_gene: -; v_gene: TRBV5-4; j_gene: TRBJ1-2; CDR3nt: TGTGCCAGCAGCCCCAGAACCGGGACAACTAACTATGGCTACACCTTC; CDR3aa: CASSPRTGTTNYGYTF
abundance: -; d_gene: TRBD1; v_gene: TRBV18; j_gene: TRBJ1-1; CDR3nt: TGTGCCAGCTCACCGTGGGACAGTTTGAACACTGAAGCTTTCTTT; CDR3aa: CASSPWDSLNTEAFF
abundance: -; d_gene: -; v_gene: TRBV11-2; j_gene: TRBJ1-1; CDR3nt: TGTGCCAGCAGCACTAGGGTCCGTGGGAACACTGAAGCTTTCTTT; CDR3aa: CASSTRVRGNTEAFF
abundance: -; d_gene: TRBD2; v_gene: TRBV7-9; j_gene: TRBJ2-3; CDR3nt: TGTGCCAGCAGCTTCCTAGCGGGAGGGTTCGATACGCAGTATTTT; CDR3aa: CASSFLAGGFDTQYF
abundance: -; d_gene: TRBD2; v_gene: TRBV28; j_gene: TRBJ2-1; CDR3nt: TGTGCCAGCGGGGCTAGCGGGAGGAATGAGCAGTTCTTC; CDR3aa: CASGASGRNEQFF
abundance: -; d_gene: TRBD1; v_gene: TRBV9; j_gene: TRBJ2-5; CDR3nt: TGTGCCAGCAGCGTAGCGGACAGGACCTGGGAGACCCAGTACTTC; CDR3aa: CASSVADRTWETQYF
abundance: few; d_gene: -; v_gene: TRBV18; j_gene: TRBJ2-1; CDR3nt: TGTGCCAGCTCAACGGCCTTATTGGGGCAGCAAGTCTACAATGAGCAGTTCTTC; CDR3aa: CASSTALLGQQVYNEQFF
abundance: -; d_gene: -; v_gene: TRBV19; j_gene: TRBJ1-2; CDR3nt: TGTGCCAGTAGTATCCGACAGATTGACTATGGCTACACCTTC; CDR3aa: CASSIRQIDYGYTF
abundance: -; d_gene: -; v_gene: TRBV29-1; j_gene: TRBJ1-1; CDR3nt: TGCAGCGTTGAAGTTGGGGGGACTGAAGCTTTCTTT; CDR3aa: CSVEVGGTEAFF
abundance: -; d_gene: -; v_gene: TRBV6-6; j_gene: TRBJ1-2; CDR3nt: TGTGCCAGCAGTCCTCGGGTTCGTGGAGATGGCTACACCTTC; CDR3aa: CASSPRVRGDGYTF
abundance: -; d_gene: -; v_gene: TRBV4-3; j_gene: TRBJ1-5; CDR3nt: TGCGCCAGCAGCCAAACCCGCCAGGGAAATCAGCCCCAGCATTTT; CDR3aa: CASSQTRQGNQPQHF
abundance: large; d_gene: -; v_gene: TRBV4-2; j_gene: TRBJ2-7; CDR3nt: TGTGCCAGCAGCCCCCCGACTCCCTACGAGCAGTACTTC; CDR3aa: CASSPPTPYEQYF